A selection of T cell receptor beta chains follows, all from one sample in a study of blood T cell repertoires in COVID-19. The table came from immunoSEQ multiplex PCR; TCRdb's copy has only in-frame clones and leaves some out. The sample records about 140,000 clones, roughly 76% being singletons. The sequencing sample was made of peripheral blood. Source of these receptors: a woman aged 50 to 65 with active or convalescent COVID-19. Each CDR3 is given with its conserved first and last residue. The D gene is left open where the match is weak. Not every row has a clone size; where given, it reads once, few, many or a size class.

clone size: once
V gene: TRBV28
D gene: -
J gene: TRBJ2-7
CDR3 DNA: TGTGCCAGCAGTACGGGACACTCCTACGAGCAGTACTTC
CDR3 protein: CASSTGHSYEQYF

clone size: -
V gene: TRBV18
D gene: TRBD1
J gene: TRBJ1-4
CDR3 DNA: TGTGCCAGCTCACCAGAGCAGGGGGCTTCCGAAAAACTGTTTTTT
CDR3 protein: CASSPEQGASEKLFF

clone size: -
V gene: TRBV28
D gene: TRBD1
J gene: TRBJ1-2
CDR3 DNA: TGTGCCACCCAGTTTACAGGGACAGGGAGCGGCTACACCTTC
CDR3 protein: CATQFTGTGSGYTF

clone size: -
V gene: TRBV4-3
D gene: TRBD2
J gene: TRBJ2-1
CDR3 DNA: TGCGCCAGCAGCCAAGATATAGGACTAGCGGGGTGGAATGAGCAGTTCTTC
CDR3 protein: CASSQDIGLAGWNEQFF

clone size: -
V gene: TRBV24-1
D gene: TRBD2
J gene: TRBJ2-3
CDR3 DNA: TGTGCCACCAGTGACCGAAGGACTAGCGGAAGCACAGATACGCAGTATTTT
CDR3 protein: CATSDRRTSGSTDTQYF

clone size: -
V gene: TRBV3-1/TRBV3-2
D gene: TRBD1
J gene: TRBJ1-2
CDR3 DNA: TGTGCCAGCAGCCCAGGACAGGGGAATGGCTACACCTTC
CDR3 protein: CASSPGQGNGYTF

clone size: few
V gene: TRBV2
D gene: -
J gene: TRBJ2-5
CDR3 DNA: TGTGCCAGCAGTGAAGTAAGGGGCCCTCAAGAGACCCAGTACTTC
CDR3 protein: CASSEVRGPQETQYF

clone size: -
V gene: TRBV6-5
D gene: -
J gene: TRBJ1-2
CDR3 DNA: TGTGCCAGCACCACGCGGGGGGCGGGGTATGGCTACACCTTC
CDR3 protein: CASTTRGAGYGYTF

clone size: -
V gene: TRBV7-2
D gene: TRBD2
J gene: TRBJ2-5
CDR3 DNA: TGTGCCAGCAGCTTAGGGACTAGCGGGGGGGCGAAGACCCAGTACTTC
CDR3 protein: CASSLGTSGGAKTQYF

clone size: -
V gene: TRBV30
D gene: -
J gene: TRBJ1-3
CDR3 DNA: TGTGCCTGGCTCCCTCGGACAGCCCCTGGAAACACCATATATTTT
CDR3 protein: CAWLPRTAPGNTIYF

clone size: -
V gene: TRBV21-1
D gene: -
J gene: TRBJ2-2
CDR3 DNA: TGTGCCAGCGGAAGCAGGGGACGAACAGAGGCCGGGGAGCTGTTTTTT
CDR3 protein: CASGSRGRTEAGELFF

clone size: few
V gene: TRBV19
D gene: TRBD1
J gene: TRBJ1-1
CDR3 DNA: TGTGCCAGTAGTATTGGGACAGTGAACACTGAAGCTTTCTTT
CDR3 protein: CASSIGTVNTEAFF

clone size: -
V gene: TRBV5-4
D gene: -
J gene: TRBJ1-1
CDR3 DNA: TGTGCCAGCAGCTTGGCCGGGGTCACCACTGAAGCTTTCTTT
CDR3 protein: CASSLAGVTTEAFF

clone size: -
V gene: TRBV2
D gene: -
J gene: TRBJ1-2
CDR3 DNA: TGTGCCAGCAGCGCGCGACACATCTATGGCTACACCTTC
CDR3 protein: CASSARHIYGYTF

clone size: -
V gene: TRBV7-2
D gene: -
J gene: TRBJ2-3
CDR3 DNA: TGTGCCAGCAGCTTAGGTGTCGCAGATACGCAGTATTTT
CDR3 protein: CASSLGVADTQYF

clone size: once
V gene: TRBV19
D gene: -
J gene: TRBJ2-3
CDR3 DNA: TGTGCCAGTAGTTCTCGGTCCTTCAGAGGGACAGATACGCAGTATTTT
CDR3 protein: CASSSRSFRGTDTQYF

clone size: -
V gene: TRBV7-9
D gene: TRBD1
J gene: TRBJ2-1
CDR3 DNA: TGTGCCAGTACAGACAGGGAATCTGAGCAGTTCTTC
CDR3 protein: CASTDRESEQFF

clone size: once
V gene: TRBV7-9
D gene: -
J gene: TRBJ1-2
CDR3 DNA: TGTGCCAGCAGTTGGAGGGGAGATACCCCCTATGGCTACACCTTC
CDR3 protein: CASSWRGDTPYGYTF

clone size: -
V gene: TRBV18
D gene: -
J gene: TRBJ2-5
CDR3 DNA: TGTGCCAGCTCACCAGGGTTGGGCGAGACCCAGTACTTC
CDR3 protein: CASSPGLGETQYF

clone size: -
V gene: TRBV28
D gene: -
J gene: TRBJ2-3
CDR3 DNA: TGTGCCAGCAGGGGGCGCAGAACAGATACGCAGTATTTT
CDR3 protein: CASRGRRTDTQYF

clone size: once
V gene: TRBV27
D gene: TRBD2
J gene: TRBJ2-7
CDR3 DNA: TGTGCCAGCAGTTTACTAGCGGGGGGGATTCCCTACGAGCAGTACTTC
CDR3 protein: CASSLLAGGIPYEQYF

clone size: -
V gene: TRBV10-3
D gene: TRBD1
J gene: TRBJ2-7
CDR3 DNA: TGTGCCATCAGTCCGGGACAGGGTAACTACGAGCAGTACTTC
CDR3 protein: CAISPGQGNYEQYF

clone size: few
V gene: TRBV18
D gene: TRBD1
J gene: TRBJ1-1
CDR3 DNA: TGTGCCAGCTCACCCGGGACAGAAGAAGCTTTCTTT
CDR3 protein: CASSPGTEEAFF

clone size: -
V gene: TRBV6-1
D gene: TRBD2
J gene: TRBJ2-7
CDR3 DNA: TGTGCCAGCAGTGAAGGACTAGCGGGCTCCTACGAGCAGTACTTC
CDR3 protein: CASSEGLAGSYEQYF

clone size: -
V gene: TRBV12-3/TRBV12-4
D gene: TRBD1
J gene: TRBJ2-5
CDR3 DNA: TGTGCCAGCAGTTCAACAGGGGAAGAGACCCAGTACTTC
CDR3 protein: CASSSTGEETQYF

clone size: -
V gene: TRBV5-4
D gene: -
J gene: TRBJ1-1
CDR3 DNA: TGTGCCAGCAGCCGGAGCCCACGAGGTAACACTGAAGCTTTCTTT
CDR3 protein: CASSRSPRGNTEAFF

clone size: -
V gene: TRBV7-8
D gene: -
J gene: TRBJ1-6
CDR3 DNA: TGTGCCAGCAGCCCTAACGCAGGGATCGGGTCACCCCTCCACTTT
CDR3 protein: CASSPNAGIGSPLHF